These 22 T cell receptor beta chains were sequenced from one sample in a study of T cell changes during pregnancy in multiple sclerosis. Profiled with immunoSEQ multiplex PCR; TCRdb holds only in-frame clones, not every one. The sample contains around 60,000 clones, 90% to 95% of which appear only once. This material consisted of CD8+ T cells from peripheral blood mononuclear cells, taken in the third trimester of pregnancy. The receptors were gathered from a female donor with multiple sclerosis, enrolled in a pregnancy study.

The CDR3 nucleotides are TGTGCCAGCAGTGAAAGCGGGAGGCCCCCTTACCGCCCTAGCACAGATACGCAGTATTTT. This codes for CASSESGRPPYRPSTDTQYF. This chain uses TRBV6-1 with TRBJ2-3, with TRBD2 matching over 9 bases. Looked up from germline, CDR1 is MNHNS and CDR2 is SASEGT. V gave up 2 bases and J gave up 0 bases; unmatched junction bases: 15. The CDR3 spans 20 residues.

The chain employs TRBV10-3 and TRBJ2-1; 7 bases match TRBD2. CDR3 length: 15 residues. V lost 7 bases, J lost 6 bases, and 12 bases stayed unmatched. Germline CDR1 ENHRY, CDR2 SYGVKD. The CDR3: CAITLGEGGFNEQFF. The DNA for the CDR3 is TGTGCCATCACCCTCGGGGAGGGCGGATTCAATGAGCAGTTCTTC.

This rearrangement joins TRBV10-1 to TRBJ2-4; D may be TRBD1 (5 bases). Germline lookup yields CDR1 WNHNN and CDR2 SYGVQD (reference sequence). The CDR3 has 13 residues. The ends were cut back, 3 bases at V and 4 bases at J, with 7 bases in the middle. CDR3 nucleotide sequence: TGCGCCAGCAGTGACAGGGATAAAAACATTCAGTACTTC. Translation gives CASSDRDKNIQYF.

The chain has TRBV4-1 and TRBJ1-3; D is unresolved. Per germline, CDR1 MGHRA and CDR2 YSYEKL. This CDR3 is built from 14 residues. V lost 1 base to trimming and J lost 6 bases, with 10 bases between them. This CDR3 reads CASSQVEAANTIYF. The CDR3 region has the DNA TGCGCCAGCAGCCAAGTGGAGGCAGCAAACACCATATATTTT.

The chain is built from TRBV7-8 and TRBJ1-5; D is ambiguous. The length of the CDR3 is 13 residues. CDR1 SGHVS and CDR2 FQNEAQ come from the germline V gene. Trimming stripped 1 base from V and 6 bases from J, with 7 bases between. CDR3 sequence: CASSLVGSQPQHF. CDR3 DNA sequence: TGTGCCAGCAGCTTAGTTGGGAGTCAGCCCCAGCATTTT. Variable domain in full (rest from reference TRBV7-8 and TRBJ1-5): GAGVSQSPRYKVAKRGQDVALRCDPISGHVSLFWYQQALGQGPEFLTYFQNEAQLDKSGLPSDRFFAERPEGSVSTLKIQRTQQEDSAVYLCASSLVGSQPQHFGDGTRLSIL.

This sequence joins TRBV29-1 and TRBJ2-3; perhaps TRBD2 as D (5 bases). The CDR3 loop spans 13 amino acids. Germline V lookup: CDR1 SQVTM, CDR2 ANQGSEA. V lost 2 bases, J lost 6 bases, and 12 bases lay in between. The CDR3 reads CSVENGVEDTQYF. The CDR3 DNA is TGCAGCGTTGAAAACGGGGTGGAGGATACGCAGTATTTT.

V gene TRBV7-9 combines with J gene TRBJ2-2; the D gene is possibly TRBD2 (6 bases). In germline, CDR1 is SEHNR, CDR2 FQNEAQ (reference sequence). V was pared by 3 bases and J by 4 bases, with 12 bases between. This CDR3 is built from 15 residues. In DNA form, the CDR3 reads TGTGCCAGCAGCTTCCGACTAGACCCCACCGGGGAGCTGTTTTTT. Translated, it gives CASSFRLDPTGELFF.

The CDR3 DNA reads as TGCAGCGTTCAAACCTGGGCGGGAGAGAGGTATGAGACCCAGTACTTC. Its translation: CSVQTWAGERYETQYF. The chain has TRBV29-1 and TRBJ2-5; 7 bases align to TRBD2. Germline assignment: CDR1 SQVTM and CDR2 ANQGSEA. The CDR3 has 16 residues. V shed 5 bases and J 5 bases; nucleotides not matched to a gene: 17.

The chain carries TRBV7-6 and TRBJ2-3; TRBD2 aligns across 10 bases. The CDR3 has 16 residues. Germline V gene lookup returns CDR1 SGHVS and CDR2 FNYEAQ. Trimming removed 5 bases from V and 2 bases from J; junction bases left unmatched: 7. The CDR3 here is CASSMLAGVSTDTQYF. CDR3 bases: TGTGCCAGCAGCATGCTAGCGGGAGTTTCCACAGATACGCAGTATTTT.

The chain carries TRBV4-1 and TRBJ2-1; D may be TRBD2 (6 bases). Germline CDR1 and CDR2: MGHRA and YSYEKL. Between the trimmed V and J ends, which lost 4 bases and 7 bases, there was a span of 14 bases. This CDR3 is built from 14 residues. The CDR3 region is CASSPPGTWNEQFF. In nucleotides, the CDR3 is TGCGCCAGCAGCCCCCCGGGGACTTGGAATGAGCAGTTCTTC.

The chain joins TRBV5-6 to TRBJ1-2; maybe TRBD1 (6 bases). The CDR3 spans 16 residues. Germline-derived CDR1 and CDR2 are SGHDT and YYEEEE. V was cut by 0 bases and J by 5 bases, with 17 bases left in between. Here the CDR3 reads CASSLALQGVWYGYTF. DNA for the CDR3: TGTGCCAGCAGCTTGGCCCTACAGGGAGTTTGGTATGGCTACACCTTC.

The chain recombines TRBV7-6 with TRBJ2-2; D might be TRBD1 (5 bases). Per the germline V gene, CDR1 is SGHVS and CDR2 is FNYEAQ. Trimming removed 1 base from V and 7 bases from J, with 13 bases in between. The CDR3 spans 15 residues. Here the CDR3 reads CASSLGGRVVGELFF. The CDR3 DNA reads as TGTGCCAGCAGCTTAGGGGGCAGGGTTGTCGGGGAGCTGTTTTTT.

In nucleotides, the CDR3 is TGTGCCAGCAGCGAAGAGGCCCAGGGGATAAGCACAGATACGCAGTATTTT. This gives the protein CASSEEAQGISTDTQYF. The rearrangement links TRBV7-6 to TRBJ2-3, with a weak D call TRBD1 (6 bases). The CDR3 has 17 amino acids. V lost 5 bases to trimming and J lost 0 bases, with 18 bases between them. The germline V gene encodes CDR1 SGHVS and CDR2 FNYEAQ.

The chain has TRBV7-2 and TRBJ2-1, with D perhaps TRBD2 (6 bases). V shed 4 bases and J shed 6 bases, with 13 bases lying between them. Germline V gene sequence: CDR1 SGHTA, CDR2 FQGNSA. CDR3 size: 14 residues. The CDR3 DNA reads TGTGCCAGCAGCTCGGGACTGTATGGCAATGAGCAGTTCTTC. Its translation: CASSSGLYGNEQFF. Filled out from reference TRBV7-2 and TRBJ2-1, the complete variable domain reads GAGVSQSPSNKVTEKGKDVELRCDPISGHTALYWYRQSLGQGLEFLIYFQGNSAPDKSGLPSDRFSAERTGGSVSTLTIQRTQQEDSAVYLCASSSGLYGNEQFFGPGTRLTVL.

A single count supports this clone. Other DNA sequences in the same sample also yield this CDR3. The CDR3 protein is CASSPASGSPYEQYF. CDR3 sequence (DNA): TGTGCCAGCTCACCAGCTAGCGGGAGCCCCTACGAGCAGTACTTC. This chain uses TRBV18 with TRBJ2-7; 10 nucleotides align to TRBD2. This CDR3 spans 15 amino acids. CDR1 is KGHSH and CDR2 is LQKENI in the germline V gene. V shed 2 bases and J 2 bases; nucleotides not matched to a gene: 3.

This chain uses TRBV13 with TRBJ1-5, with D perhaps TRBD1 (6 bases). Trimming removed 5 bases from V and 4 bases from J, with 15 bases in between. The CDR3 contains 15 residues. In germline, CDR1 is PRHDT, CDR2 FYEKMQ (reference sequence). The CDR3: CASSIRTERNQPQHF. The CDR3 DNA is TGTGCCAGCAGCATCCGGACAGAGAGGAATCAGCCCCAGCATTTT.

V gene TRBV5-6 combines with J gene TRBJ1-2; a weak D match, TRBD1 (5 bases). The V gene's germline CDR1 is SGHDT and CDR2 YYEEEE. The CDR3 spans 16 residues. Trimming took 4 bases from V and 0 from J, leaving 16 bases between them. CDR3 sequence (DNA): TGTGCCAGCAGCCCAGCAGACGGGGGAGCTAACTATGGCTACACCTTC. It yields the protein CASSPADGGANYGYTF.

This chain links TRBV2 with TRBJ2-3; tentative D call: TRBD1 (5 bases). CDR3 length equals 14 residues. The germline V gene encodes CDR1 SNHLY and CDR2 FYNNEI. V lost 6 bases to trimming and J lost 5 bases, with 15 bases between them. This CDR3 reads CASRTDSYQDTQYF. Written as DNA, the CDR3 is TGTGCCAGCAGGACCGACAGCTATCAAGATACGCAGTATTTT.

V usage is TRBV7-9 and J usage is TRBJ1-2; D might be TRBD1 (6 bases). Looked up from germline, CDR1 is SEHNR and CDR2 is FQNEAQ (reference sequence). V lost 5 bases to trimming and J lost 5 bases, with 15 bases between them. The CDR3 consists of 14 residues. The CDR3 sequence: CASSPGGGWYGYTF. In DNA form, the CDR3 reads TGTGCCAGCAGCCCCGGGGGGGGCTGGTATGGCTACACCTTC.

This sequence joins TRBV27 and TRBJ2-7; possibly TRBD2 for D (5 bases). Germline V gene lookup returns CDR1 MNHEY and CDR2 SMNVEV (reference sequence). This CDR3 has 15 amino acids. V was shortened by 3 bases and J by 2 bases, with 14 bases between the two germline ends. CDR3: CASSFTGIPPYEQYF. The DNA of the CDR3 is TGTGCCAGCAGTTTTACGGGGATCCCGCCCTACGAGCAGTACTTC.

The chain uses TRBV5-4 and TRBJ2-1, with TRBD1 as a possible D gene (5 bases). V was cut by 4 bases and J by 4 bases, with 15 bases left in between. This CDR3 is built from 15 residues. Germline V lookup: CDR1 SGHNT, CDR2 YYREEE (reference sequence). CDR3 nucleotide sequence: TGTGCCAGCAGCCTCAGGGTCGAAAAATACAATGAGCAGTTCTTC. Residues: CASSLRVEKYNEQFF.

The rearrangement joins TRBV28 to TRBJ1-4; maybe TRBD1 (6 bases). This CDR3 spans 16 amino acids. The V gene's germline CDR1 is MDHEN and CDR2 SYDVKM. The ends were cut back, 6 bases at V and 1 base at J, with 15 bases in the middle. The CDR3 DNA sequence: TGTGCCAGCAGACTCCGGAGGGGGGGAACTAATGAAAAACTGTTTTTT. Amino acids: CASRLRRGGTNEKLFF.